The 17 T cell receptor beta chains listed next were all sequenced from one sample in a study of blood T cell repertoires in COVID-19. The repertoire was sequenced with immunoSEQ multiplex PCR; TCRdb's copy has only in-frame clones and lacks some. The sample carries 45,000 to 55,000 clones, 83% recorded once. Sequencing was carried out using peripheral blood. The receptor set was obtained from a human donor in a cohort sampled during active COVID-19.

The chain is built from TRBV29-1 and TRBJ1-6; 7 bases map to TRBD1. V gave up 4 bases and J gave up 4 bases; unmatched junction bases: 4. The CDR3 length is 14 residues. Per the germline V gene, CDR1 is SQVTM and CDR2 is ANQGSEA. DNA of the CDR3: TGCAGCGTTGGGGACAGTGGATATAATTCACCCCTCCACTTT. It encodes CSVGDSGYNSPLHF.

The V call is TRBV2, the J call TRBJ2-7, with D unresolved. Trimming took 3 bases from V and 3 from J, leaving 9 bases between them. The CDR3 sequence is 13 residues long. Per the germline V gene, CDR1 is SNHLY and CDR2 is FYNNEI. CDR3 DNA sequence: TGTGCCAGCAGTGAGAGCAGGTTCTACGAGCAGTACTTC. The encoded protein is CASSESRFYEQYF.

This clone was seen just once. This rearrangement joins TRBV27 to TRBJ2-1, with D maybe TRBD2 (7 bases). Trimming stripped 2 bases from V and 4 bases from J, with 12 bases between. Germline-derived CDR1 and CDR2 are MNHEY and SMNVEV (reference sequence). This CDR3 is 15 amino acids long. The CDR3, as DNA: TGTGCCAGCAGTTTAACCGGGGGGCCGTACAATGAGCAGTTCTTC. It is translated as CASSLTGGPYNEQFF.

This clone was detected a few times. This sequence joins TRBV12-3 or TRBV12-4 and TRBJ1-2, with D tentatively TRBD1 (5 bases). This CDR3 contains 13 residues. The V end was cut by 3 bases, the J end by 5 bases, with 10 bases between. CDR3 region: CASSLNRRYGYTF. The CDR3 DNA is TGTGCCAGCAGTTTGAACAGGCGTTATGGCTACACCTTC.

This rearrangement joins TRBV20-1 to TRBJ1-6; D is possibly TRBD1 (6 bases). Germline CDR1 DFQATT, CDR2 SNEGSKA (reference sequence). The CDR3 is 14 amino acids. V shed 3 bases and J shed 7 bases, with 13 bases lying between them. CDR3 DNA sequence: TGCAGTGCTAGTGCCGGGACAATAAATTCACCCCTCCACTTT. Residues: CSASAGTINSPLHF.

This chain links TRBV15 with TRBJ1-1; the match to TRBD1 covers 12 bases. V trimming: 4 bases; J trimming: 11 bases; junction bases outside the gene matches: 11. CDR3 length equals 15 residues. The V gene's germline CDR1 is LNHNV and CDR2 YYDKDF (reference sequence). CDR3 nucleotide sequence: TGTGCCACCAGCAAAACTCTCCCGGGACAGGGGGCTGCTTTCTTT. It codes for CATSKTLPGQGAAFF.

In DNA form, the CDR3 reads TGCGCCAGCAGCCAACAGATCGTCCTCGGGACAGGGGGCTCCACCGGGACCTACGAGCAGTACTTC. Residues: CASSQQIVLGTGGSTGTYEQYF. V is TRBV4-1 and J is TRBJ2-7, with 12 nucleotides matching TRBD1. The CDR3 loop spans 22 amino acids. The germline gives CDR1 MGHRA, CDR2 YSYEKL. V lost 2 bases, J lost 2 bases, and 22 bases stayed unmatched.

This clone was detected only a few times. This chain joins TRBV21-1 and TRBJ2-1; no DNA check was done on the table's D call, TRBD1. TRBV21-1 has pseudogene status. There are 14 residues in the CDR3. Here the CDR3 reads CASSKALGGAGQFF. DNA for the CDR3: TGTGCCAGCAGCAAAGCGCTAGGGGGCGCGGGGCAGTTCTTC.

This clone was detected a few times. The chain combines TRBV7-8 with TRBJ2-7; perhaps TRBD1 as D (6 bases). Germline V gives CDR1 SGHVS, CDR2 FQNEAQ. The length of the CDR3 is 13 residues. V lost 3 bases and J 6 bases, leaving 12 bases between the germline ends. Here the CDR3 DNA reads TGTGCCAGCAGCTTGGACCAGGGGCTCGAGCAGTACTTC. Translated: CASSLDQGLEQYF.

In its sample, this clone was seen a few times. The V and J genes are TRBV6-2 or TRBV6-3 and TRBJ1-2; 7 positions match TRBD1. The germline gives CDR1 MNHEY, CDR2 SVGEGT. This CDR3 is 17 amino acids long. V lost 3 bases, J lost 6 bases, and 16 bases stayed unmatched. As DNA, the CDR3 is TGTGCCAGCAGTTATGGGAGCGCACAGGGGCTCTCCGATGGCTACACCTTC. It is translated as CASSYGSAQGLSDGYTF.

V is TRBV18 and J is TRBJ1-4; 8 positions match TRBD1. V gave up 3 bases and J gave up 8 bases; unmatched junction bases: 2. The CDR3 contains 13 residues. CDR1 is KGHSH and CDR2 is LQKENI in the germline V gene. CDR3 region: CASSPGTGEKLFF. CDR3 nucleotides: TGTGCCAGCTCACCCGGGACAGGCGAAAAACTGTTTTTT.

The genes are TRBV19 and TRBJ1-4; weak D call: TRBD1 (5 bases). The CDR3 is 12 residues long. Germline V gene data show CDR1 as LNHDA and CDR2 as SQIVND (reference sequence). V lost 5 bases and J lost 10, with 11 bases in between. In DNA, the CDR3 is TGTGCCAGTAGTCCCCAGGGTGGAAAACTGTTTTTT. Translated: CASSPQGGKLFF.

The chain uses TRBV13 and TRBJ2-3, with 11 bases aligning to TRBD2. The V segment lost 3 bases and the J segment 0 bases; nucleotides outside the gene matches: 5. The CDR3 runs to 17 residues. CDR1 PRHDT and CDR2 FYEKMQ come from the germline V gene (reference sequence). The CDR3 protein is CASSLSSGGGSTDTQYF. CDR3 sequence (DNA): TGTGCCAGCAGCTTGAGTAGCGGGGGGGGTAGCACAGATACGCAGTATTTT.

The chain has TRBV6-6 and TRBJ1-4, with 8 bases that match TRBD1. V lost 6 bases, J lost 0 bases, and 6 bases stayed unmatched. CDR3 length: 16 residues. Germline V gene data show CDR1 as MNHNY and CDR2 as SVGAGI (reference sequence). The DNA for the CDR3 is TGTGCCAGCAGCTTCTCAGGGGGCTCAACTAATGAAAAACTGTTTTTT. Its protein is CASSFSGGSTNEKLFF.

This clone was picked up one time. The CDR3 reads CASSLLTSDLRANEQFF. In nucleotides, the CDR3 is TGCGCCAGCAGCCTCCTAACTAGTGACCTCCGAGCCAATGAGCAGTTCTTC. The chain recombines TRBV5-1 with TRBJ2-1; TRBD2 is a possible D gene (5 bases). From germline, CDR1 is SGHRS and CDR2 YFSETQ. The CDR3 spans 17 residues. V lost 4 bases and J lost 6, with 23 bases in between.

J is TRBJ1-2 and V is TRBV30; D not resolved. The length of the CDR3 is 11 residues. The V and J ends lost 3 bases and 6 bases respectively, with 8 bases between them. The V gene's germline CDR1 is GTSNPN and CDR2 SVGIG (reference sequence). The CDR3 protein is CAWSRGDGYTF. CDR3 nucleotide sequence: TGTGCCTGGAGCCGGGGTGATGGCTACACCTTC.

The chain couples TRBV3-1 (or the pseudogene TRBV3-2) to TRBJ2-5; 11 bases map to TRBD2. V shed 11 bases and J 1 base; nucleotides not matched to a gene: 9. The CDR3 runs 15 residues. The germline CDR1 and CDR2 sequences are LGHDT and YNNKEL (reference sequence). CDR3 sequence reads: CASSVAGGPQETQYF. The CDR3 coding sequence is TGTGCCTCTTCGGTAGCGGGGGGGCCCCAAGAGACCCAGTACTTC.